This T cell receptor (beta chain) was identified in a study of blood T cell repertoires in COVID-19. Turning to the study itself: From T cells, B-cell-depleted T cells, or PBMCs came the material, which was cDNA or gDNA.

Per the original methods: For nucleated cells, counts were estimated from reference gene primer amplification. Method: immunoSEQ multiplex PCR; TCRdb's copy keeps in-frame clones and lacks some. The V and J calls and clone size come from that table; D and trimming were worked out from the DNA. This sample yields about 80,000 clones, of which about 85% are seen a single time; 15% to 20% belongs to the top ten. The table lists this clone with many counts. The ends were cut back, 1 base at V and 10 bases at J, with 12 bases in the middle. The CDR3 covers 14 residues. Per germline, CDR1 SGHRS and CDR2 YFSETQ.

Material for sequencing was peripheral blood. V is TRBV5-1 and J is TRBJ1-6; D perhaps matches TRBD1 (5 bases). The receptor's source is a man older than 75 with active or convalescent COVID-19. Here the CDR3 reads CASSLQGRQSPLHF. For the CDR3, the DNA is TGCGCCAGCAGCTTGCAGGGTAGGCAATCACCCCTCCACTTT.